Listed below are T cell receptor beta chains from one sample, sequenced in a study of Ad26.COV2.S vaccination and SARS-CoV-2 variants. Repertoires were generated with immunoSEQ multiplex PCR, while TCRdb's copy carries only in-frame clones and drops some. This repertoire shows around 450,000 clones, about 90% found once; its top ten account for approximately 4.5%. The sequenced sample was peripheral blood, obtained in a trial of Ad26.COV2.S vaccine versus placebo. These receptors were obtained from a person between 18 and 65 years old who received the Ad26.COV2.S COVID-19 vaccine or a placebo. CDR3s include the opening cysteine and the closing phenylalanine or tryptophan. A D gene is named only where the DNA matches it firmly. Some rows have no size entry. The others give once, few or many, or a class for an expanded clone.

clone size	V gene	D gene	J gene	CDR3 DNA	CDR3 protein
.	TRBV18	.	TRBJ1-6	TGTGCCAGCTCCACCTTCCAGGGCGCTGATTCACCCCTCCACTTT	CASSTFQGADSPLHF
.	TRBV9	TRBD2	TRBJ2-5	TGTGCCAGCAGCGGAGGAGGCGGGGGGCAAGAGACCCAGTACTTC	CASSGGGGGQETQYF
.	TRBV19	.	TRBJ2-2	TGTGCCAGTAGTCCGGGACTCCCGCTTAACACCGGGGAGCTGTTTTTT	CASSPGLPLNTGELFF
.	TRBV5-1	.	TRBJ2-7	TGCGCCAGCAGCCTTCAGGGGGGAAAACCTAGAGAGCAGTACTTC	CASSLQGGKPREQYF
.	TRBV7-9	.	TRBJ2-7	TGTGCCAGCAGCTCGACACAGGGAAAGCAGCAGTACTTC	CASSSTQGKQQYF
.	TRBV3-1/TRBV3-2	TRBD2	TRBJ2-7	TGTGCCAGCAGCCTTGCTGGGACTAGCGGGAGGGCGCAGTACTTC	CASSLAGTSGRAQYF
.	TRBV25-1	TRBD1	TRBJ2-6	TGTGCCAGCAGTGAATTGGGGACAGGGAGGCCTGGGGCCAACGTCCTGACTTTC	CASSELGTGRPGANVLTF
.	TRBV18	.	TRBJ2-5	TGTGCCAGCTCACCCGGCAACCGGGAGACCCAGTACTTC	CASSPGNRETQYF
.	TRBV6-6	.	TRBJ1-1	TGTGCCAGCAGACCAATGAACACTGAAGCTTTCTTT	CASRPMNTEAFF
.	TRBV20-1	.	TRBJ1-1	TGCAGTGGGTCGTCGAACACTGAAGCTTTCTTT	CSGSSNTEAFF
once	TRBV4-1	TRBD2	TRBJ2-1	TGCGCCAGCAGCCAAGGAACAGCCAGACTAGCGGGATTTTACTACAATGAGCAGTTCTTC	CASSQGTARLAGFYYNEQFF
.	TRBV7-8	.	TRBJ2-1	TGTGCCAGCAGCTTAGGGGCGACTAGTTTGAAGGATGAGCAGTTCTTC	CASSLGATSLKDEQFF
.	TRBV5-5	.	TRBJ1-6	TGTGCCAGCAGCTTGTTTAACAACTATAATTCACCCCTCCACTTT	CASSLFNNYNSPLHF
.	TRBV18	.	TRBJ2-2	TGTGCCAGCTCATCTACAGGGATAGTGAGCACCGGGGAGCTGTTTTTT	CASSSTGIVSTGELFF
.	TRBV27	.	TRBJ2-7	TGTGCCAGCAGTTTGGGGATCGGACAGCACCACGAGCAGTACTTC	CASSLGIGQHHEQYF
.	TRBV21-1	.	TRBJ1-1	TGTGCCAGCAGCAAAGGGGTGTTATCGGGCACTGAAGCTTTCTTT	CASSKGVLSGTEAFF
.	TRBV7-2	.	TRBJ2-7	TGTGCCAGCAGCTTAGAAGGAGGGGACTACGAGCAGTACTTC	CASSLEGGDYEQYF
once	TRBV18	.	TRBJ2-1	TGTGCCAGCTCACCAGGATCCCAGGGGTACAATGAGCAGTTCTTC	CASSPGSQGYNEQFF
.	TRBV7-6	.	TRBJ1-6	TGTGCCAGCAGCTTAGACGCGGACATCTCCTATAATTCACCCCTCCACTTT	CASSLDADISYNSPLHF
.	TRBV5-6	TRBD1	TRBJ2-2	TGTGCCAGCAGCTTGAATGGGCAGGGGGTTGGGACCGGGGAGCTGTTTTTT	CASSLNGQGVGTGELFF
.	TRBV11-3	TRBD1	TRBJ2-5	TGTGCCAGCAGCTTAGGGACAGGGGGACAAGAGACCCAGTACTTC	CASSLGTGGQETQYF
.	TRBV7-2	.	TRBJ1-5	TGTGCCAGCAGCTTCTCCGGGGCAGCCCATCAGCCCCAGCATTTT	CASSFSGAAHQPQHF
.	TRBV29-1	.	TRBJ2-7	TGCAGCGTTGTAGGCAGGGTCGCCTCCTACGAGCAGTACTTC	CSVVGRVASYEQYF
.	TRBV5-1	TRBD2	TRBJ2-3	TGCGCCAGCAGCTTCCGGGTAGCGGGAGGGCCGCGCACAGATACGCAGTATTTT	CASSFRVAGGPRTDTQYF
.	TRBV9	TRBD2	TRBJ2-2	TGTGCCAGCAGCGTAGATCTAGCGGGAGACCGGGAGCTGTTTTTT	CASSVDLAGDRELFF
.	TRBV3-1/TRBV3-2	.	TRBJ1-2	TGTGCCAGCAGCCAAGGGACACCGGGGGACTATGGCTACACCTTC	CASSQGTPGDYGYTF
.	TRBV29-1	.	TRBJ2-3	TGCAGCGTGGTCGGGGGCACAGATACGCAGTATTTT	CSVVGGTDTQYF
.	TRBV28	TRBD2	TRBJ2-7	TGTGCCAGCAGTAATCCGACTAGCGGAACCTACGAGCAGTACTTC	CASSNPTSGTYEQYF
.	TRBV11-3	TRBD1	TRBJ2-1	TGTGCCAGCAGCTTCGGGCTAGGGGGCGAGCAGTTCTTC	CASSFGLGGEQFF
.	TRBV7-3	TRBD2	TRBJ2-3	TGTGCCAGCAGAAGCGGGAGGGGGAGCACAGATACGCAGTATTTT	CASRSGRGSTDTQYF
.	TRBV11-3	TRBD2	TRBJ2-3	TGTGCCAGCAGCCCGGGACTAGCGGGAGACACAGATACGCAGTATTTT	CASSPGLAGDTDTQYF
.	TRBV5-4	TRBD2	TRBJ2-7	TGTGCCAGCAGCTTGGGACTAGCGGGAGAGCGGGAGCAGTACTTC	CASSLGLAGEREQYF
.	TRBV3-1/TRBV3-2	.	TRBJ2-7	TGTGCCAGCAGCCAATGGTCCTACGAGCAGTACTTC	CASSQWSYEQYF
.	TRBV28	.	TRBJ2-2	TGTGCCAGCAGTTCTTCCTTGGGAACCGGGGAGCTGTTTTTT	CASSSSLGTGELFF
.	TRBV19	.	TRBJ2-7	TGTGCCAGTAGTATCGCAGGGAGCTCCTACGAGCAGTACTTC	CASSIAGSSYEQYF
.	TRBV28	.	TRBJ1-1	TGTGCCAGCAGTTTTAGAACTGAAGCTTTCTTT	CASSFRTEAFF
.	TRBV7-9	TRBD2	TRBJ2-7	TGTGCCAGCAGCTCACCTGGACTAGCGGGAGGGCTCGAGCAGTACTTC	CASSSPGLAGGLEQYF
once	TRBV28	TRBD2	TRBJ2-3	TGTGCCAGCAGTTTCAACGGGAGGGCCTCGGGAGATACGCAGTATTTT	CASSFNGRASGDTQYF
.	TRBV7-2	.	TRBJ1-2	TGTGCCAGCGCGGGTTATTATAACTATGGCTACACCTTC	CASAGYYNYGYTF
.	TRBV29-1	TRBD2	TRBJ2-7	TGCAGCGTTGAGACCCCTGGGGAGGGAAGCTCCTACGAGCAGTACTTC	CSVETPGEGSSYEQYF
.	TRBV29-1	TRBD1	TRBJ1-1	TGCAGCGTGCAAATAACAGGGGGATCTGAAGCTTTCTTT	CSVQITGGSEAFF